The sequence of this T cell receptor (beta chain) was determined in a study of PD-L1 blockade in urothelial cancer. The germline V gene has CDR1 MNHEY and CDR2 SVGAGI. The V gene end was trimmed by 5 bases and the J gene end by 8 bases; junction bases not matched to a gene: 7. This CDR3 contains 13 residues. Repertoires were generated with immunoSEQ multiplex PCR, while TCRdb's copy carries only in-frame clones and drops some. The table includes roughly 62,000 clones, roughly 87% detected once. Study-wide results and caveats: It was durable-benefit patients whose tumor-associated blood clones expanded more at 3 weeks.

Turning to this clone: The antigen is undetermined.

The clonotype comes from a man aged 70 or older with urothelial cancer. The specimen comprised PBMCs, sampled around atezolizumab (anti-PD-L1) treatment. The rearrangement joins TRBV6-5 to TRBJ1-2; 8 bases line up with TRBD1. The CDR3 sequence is CASSGGQVQGYTF. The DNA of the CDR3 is TGTGCCAGCAGTGGGGGACAGGTGCAGGGCTACACCTTC.